Listed below are T cell receptor beta chains from one sample, sequenced in a study of T cells after posttransplantation cyclophosphamide. Only in-frame clones appear in the TCRdb table, and some are missing; sequencing was by immunoSEQ multiplex PCR. The table lists 30,000 or so clones, with no singletons. Sequenced material: PBMCs. The origin of the receptors is a woman aged 60-75 years in good health, CMV-negative, and a related stem cell transplant donor. Both conserved end residues are part of each CDR3. Clone sizes are given selectively: once, few, many, or a class where the clone is expanded.

abundance | v_gene | CDR3aa
- | TRBV30 | CACSSPGQGNSPLHF
- | TRBV2 | CASSEGRRNTEAFF
many | TRBV19 | CASIQDRDKNTEAFF
many | TRBV24-1 | CATSVSNKKQGEQFF
many | TRBV5-1 | CASSLVASSNTQYF
many | TRBV6-4 | CASSAGSTGELFF
- | TRBV11-3 | CASVHGGGDYSNQPQHF
few | TRBV12-3/TRBV12-4 | CASSFGGGGRDEKLFF
many | TRBV2 | CASARTGLAGGGEQYF
many | TRBV6-5 | CASSYGRQGWNYGYTF
- | TRBV24-1 | CATSDAGQGGLPQHF
many | TRBV30 | CAWSWDTLNTEAFF
many | TRBV4-2 | CASSQDWQNTEAFF
- | TRBV29-1 | CSPKNPRDRGRVWVYEKLFF
- | TRBV5-1 | CASSLEPAGTDTQYF
many | TRBV7-8 | CASSREDTSGSRTDTQYF
many | TRBV24-1 | CATSDLQRLAGGSNEQFF
many | TRBV7-2 | CASSSRGSRYEQYF
many | TRBV19 | CASSSNRGGTEAFF
many | TRBV11-2 | CASSLEFGGEQYF
many | TRBV14 | CASSQALNTEAFF
many | TRBV27 | CASSLNRNLPGEQYF
many | TRBV7-3 | CASSGGADAEQFF
many | TRBV11-2 | CASSLVPSGGPDTQYF
many | TRBV6-5 | CASRQGKDGYTF
many | TRBV6-1 | CASEGQLSGNTIYF
many | TRBV28 | CASGGAYNEQFF
many | TRBV18 | CASSSGDHEQYF
many | TRBV2 | CASRIPGQGLGDYEQYF
many | TRBV9 | CASSVSPSAVQYF
many | TRBV10-3 | CAISASVIHGYTF
many | TRBV19 | CASGGYDSSYNEQFF
many | TRBV24-1 | CATGQRDTQYF
many | TRBV6-5 | CASSSGRSGANVLTF
many | TRBV11-1 | CASSLGQGSTEAFF
many | TRBV7-2 | CASSLLWNTGELFF
many | TRBV5-1 | CASSLGPLGDTIYF
few | TRBV30 | CAWSVGAAGGWEETQYF
- | TRBV12-3/TRBV12-4 | CASTWTGSGNTIYF
few | TRBV7-8 | CASSSAPSDYEQYF
many | TRBV11-2 | CASSLGSVLNEKLFF
- | TRBV5-1 | CASSLGQGADTQYF
many | TRBV27 | CASSPRGQGPQRTQYF
many | TRBV5-4 | CASSGQGAGAYEQFF
many | TRBV5-6 | CASSPTGTGGREQFF
many | TRBV2 | CASRDGTGRGTTYEQYF
many | TRBV4-1 | CASSRPDGVGYEQYF
few | TRBV7-3 | CASSLSNSRGGAGELFF
- | TRBV30 | CAWSVQGAGANVLTF
few | TRBV28 | CASSLGGAGELFF
many | TRBV9 | CASTRQGLSYNEQFF
few | TRBV19 | CASSPRPRGLSNQPQHF
many | TRBV28 | CASSLGGTGAGGYTF
many | TRBV28 | CASRPPWDSSSYEQYF
many | TRBV6-5 | CASSIQGYGYTF
few | TRBV19 | CASSKTGGVGEQYF